The table lists the clone carrying this T cell receptor (beta chain) with a few counts. Its matching antigen is unknown. The data were taken from a study of CD8+ T cells in alopecia areata. Study context: Tofacitinib treatment spanned 6 to 18 months, with 6 months off drug afterward. General study findings and limits: Between patients, shared TCR sequences were less clear than in mice. This was possibly due in part to HLA diversity in the patient population.

The sequencing template was cDNA reverse transcribed from extracted RNA. TCRdb's copy holds only in-frame clones and misses some; the assay was immunoSEQ multiplex PCR. The repertoire consists of some 200,000 clones, with about 50% occurring once and the leading ten covering roughly 1.4%. The CDR3 is 13 amino acids. In germline, CDR1 is LGHNA, CDR2 YSLEER. V was cut by 4 bases and J by 2 bases, with 8 bases left in between. Sample treatment: oral pan-JAK inhibitor, 5-10 mg twice daily. This clonotype was obtained from a human donor with alopecia areata. This chain links TRBV4-3 with TRBJ1-2; D unresolved. The sequencing used CD4+ T cells sorted from blood, collected at week 4, from a patient treated with tofacitinib. Written as DNA, the CDR3 is TGCGCCAGCAGCCCAATTCCCAACTATGGCTACACCTTC. Encoded protein: CASSPIPNYGYTF.